This T cell receptor (beta chain) stems from a study of cytomegalovirus exposure and HLA in healthy donors (dated by TCRdb to about 2017). Looking at the study overall: An earlier analysis of a few hundred of the donors reported around 280 Gb of sequence data and about 120 million unique TCR beta sequences obtained from roughly 170 million T cells. An early release that covered around 590 HLA-typed donors contained about 300 gigabases of sequencing data and 80 million or so unique TCR sequences. Of the roughly 400 genotyped donors, 81% were placed in the genetic ancestry cluster associated with self-reported Caucasian donors. The study aimed to test whether signatures of past pathogen exposure could be identified by cataloging public T cell receptors. The study profiled the T cell repertoires of about 640 subjects by immunosequencing and related them to cytomegalovirus serostatus. A separate validation cohort of over 95 different subjects was used in addition to the roughly 670-subject first cohort. The study combined high-throughput TCR immunosequencing, statistical association of individual TCRs with disease status, and machine learning to predict cytomegalovirus infection status. A later analysis re-analyzed previously published TCR beta repertoires from 550 to 700 donors and added high-resolution HLA genotyping to study TCR occurrence patterns. In the later analysis, no new phenotypic data were used to find candidate immune exposures; instead, reliance was placed on TCR beta sequences and their occurrence across donors. In an earlier analysis of 500 to 650 of the donors, high-throughput TCR beta sequencing was used to judge whether each TCR beta V gene segment behaved as functional or pseudogenic. Donor age, sex, ethnicity and CMV serostatus were compiled together with the repertoire data. In a later genetic analysis, genome-wide SNP genotypes for about three fifths of the 666 donors were used, and that subset was treated as a discovery cohort. Every repertoire in the discovery cohort had been generated on one and the same sequencing platform. Both class I and class II loci were covered by HLA typing, at four-digit resolution. Typing coverage varied by locus: roughly 620-640 donors for A, B, C, DRB1 and DQB1; under 550 for DQA1; more than 600 for DPA1; 450 to 480 for DPB1. Roughly 5 DR-DQ haplotypes were treated as single units for association and clustering because of strong linkage in the cohort. Among roughly 400 genotyped donors of the cohort, an average of approximately 240,000 unique TCR beta nucleotide sequences was sequenced per donor, of which 15% to 20% were non-productive.

The investigation overall reported the following: It was suggested by the authors that the approach could potentially be generalized to other disease states and immunological phenotypes. Immune exposure information for the cohort was limited to CMV serostatus. Sequencing depth was assumed to be roughly uniform across donors in the presence/absence analyses, though that assumption may not hold. Most CMV-associated TCR beta chains appeared to be HLA-restricted in a later analysis, and the HLA associations seemed to be driven largely by CMV exposure. In vitro tests confirmed that a few of the cytomegalovirus-associated TCR beta chains recognize cytomegalovirus antigens. A later analysis found that HLA-associated TCR beta chains were more clonally expanded and had lower generation probabilities than equally common non-associated chains. A later genetic analysis reported fewer N-insertions in productive TCRs among donors in an Asian-associated ancestry cluster than the roughly 700-donor mean. The classifier was reported to diagnose cytomegalovirus status with high specificity and sensitivity in both the original cohort and the validation cohort. A group of highly shared sequence variants was considered likely to be a technical artifact of the sequencing pipeline. A later analysis reported that several top co-occurrence clusters appeared linked to parvovirus B19, influenza, CMV and Epstein-Barr virus. Some IMGT-functional V segments, including TRBV6-2 and TRBV6-3, could not be distinguished by the 87-base-pair reads and were therefore excluded. Correlated functional status among segregating V segments might be attributable to linkage disequilibrium, but an unknown experimental factor could not be ruled out. The earlier analysis of 587 of the donors excluded over 15 rarely observed V segments, including chromosome 9 orphons, because counts were too low. Broadly in line with IMGT annotations, most TCR beta V segments showed up in productive rearrangements about 90% or about 30% of the time in an earlier analysis of 450 to 750 of the donors. The cohort was sequenced for TCR beta chains only, and without alpha or paired-chain data the features that could be detected were limited. The study listed over 150 TCR beta chains as associated with cytomegalovirus. When HLA alleles, especially DR and DQ, strongly co-occurred, TCR associations were difficult to assign to individual alleles. Because some donors lacked HLA typing at each locus, the association tests relied only on the typed subset. An association between a missense DCLRE1C variant and V-gene and J-gene trimming of TCR beta chains was found in a later genetic analysis and replicated in an independent cohort. In a later analysis, the rate of TCR association differed among HLA loci, with DRB1 alleles having the most associated TCRs and HLA-C alleles having the fewest. In a later analysis, 16,951 TCR beta sequences were associated with specific HLA alleles at a false discovery rate of 0.05. A further reported finding was that TCR beta sequences accurately predicted the HLA-A and HLA-B alleles for most subjects in the first cohort. Across donors, most TCR sequences were observed very rarely, whereas some public TCRs were present in many individuals.

The library was produced with the immunoSEQ multiplex PCR assay. The multiplex PCR relied on a mix of 60 forward primers for TCR Vbeta segments and 13 reverse primers for TCR Jbeta segments. The CDR3 region of rearranged TCR beta genes was amplified from genomic DNA with a multiplex PCR assay. The Illumina HiSeq System was used to sequence the amplified TCR beta libraries as 87-base-pair reads. The original methods were these. A later analysis counted some 80 million unique TCR beta chains across the 666 repertoires, and some 11 million of these chains were shared by at least two donors. To remove PCR and sequencing errors, raw reads were error-corrected and collapsed into unique sequences using a nearest-neighbor algorithm that merged closely related sequences. V, D and J gene segments were assigned by aligning CDR3 sequences to IMGT reference sequences. For a sequence to be retained, at least a six-nucleotide match to both a V gene segment and a J gene segment was required. A rearrangement counted as productive if the CDR3 had no stop codons and remained in frame with V and J, and every other rearrangement counted as non-productive. CDR3 was defined by IMGT convention, running from the second conserved V-encoded cysteine to the conserved J-encoded phenylalanine. In an earlier analysis of approximately 500 of the donors, sequences lacking an unambiguous match to a single V gene segment were excluded. In an earlier analysis of approximately 550 of the donors, V segments were called functional above 56.7% productive rearrangements and were called segregating when the between-donor standard deviation exceeded 5%. A statistical classification framework was built to diagnose cytomegalovirus status from the catalog of TCR beta chain sequences. A later analysis assigned V and J genes by comparing TCR nucleotide sequences with IMGT/GENE-DB human TR gene sequences. The TCRdist pipeline was used in a later analysis to assign CDR3 sequences and most-parsimonious VDJ recombination scenarios. A later analysis defined each TCR beta chain by its CDR3 amino acid sequence plus V-gene family, and excluded reads lacking a unique V-gene family. In a later analysis, approximately 640 highly shared, low-generation-probability nucleotide sequences were removed to address suspected cross-contamination and a sequencing artifact. In a later analysis, a clonal expansion index was calculated for each public chain from normalized within-repertoire ranks of inferred template counts. A later analysis computed generation probabilities with a VDJ recombination model fitted to out-of-frame rearrangements, and checked the results against IGoR. A later analysis scored TCR-TCR, TCR-HLA and TCR-CMV co-occurrence with hypergeometric tests, applying a repertoire-size bias correction to TCR pairs. A later analysis estimated false discovery rates by permuting HLA or CMV assignments 20 times. In a later analysis, co-occurring TCRs were grouped using DBSCAN, with TCRdist sequence similarity added in when clustering inside HLA-allele-positive subsets. For co-occurrence clustering, repertoires with fewer than 30,000 or more than 120,000 public chains were excluded, along with 5 or 6 repertoires with anomalous nucleotide sharing. The table was pulled from immuneACCESS by TCRdb, which kept in-frame rearrangements only. Such tables lose some clones; where checked, under half of the loss comes from unresolved V genes, and the rest has no known cause. V and J calls and clone size are given by that table; D and trimming were obtained from the DNA. A total of 200,000 to 250,000 clones appear in this sample, just under 70% of them only once. The ten largest clones capture approximately 2.5% of the sample.

As to this clone: Its cognate antigen has yet to be identified. The record has no base qualities; no much larger clone is one base away.

From V the trimming removes 1 base and from J it removes 5 bases, while the gene matches leave 10 bases of the junction unaccounted for. The CDR3 covers 17 residues, taking in both the cysteine and the phenylalanine. The sequence is cut down to CDR3 DNA, 51 bases in frame from base 1. CDR1 and CDR2 were assigned from the germline V gene as MGHRA and YSYEKL. The cohort was made up of about 610 healthy bone marrow donors. At the time of sampling, every cohort member was nominally healthy, though immune exposures that went unrecorded were likely present. The donor was CMV seropositive and was included in the group of 250 to 300 seropositive cohort members. Every donor gave a peripheral blood sample, and the peripheral blood mononuclear cells from that sample were used for TCR beta sequencing. The Qiagen DNeasy Blood Extraction Kit was used to extract genomic DNA from the blood cell samples.

The chain couples TRBV4-1 to TRBJ2-2; 7 of the junction bases match TRBD1. The origin of this receptor is a man aged 40-49 years in good health and CMV-seropositive. The specimen sequenced was PBMCs. CDR3 reads: CASSQGIMGQRTGELFF. Here is the DNA: TGCGCCAGCAGCCAAGGGATTATGGGACAGAGAACCGGGGAGCTGTTTTTT.